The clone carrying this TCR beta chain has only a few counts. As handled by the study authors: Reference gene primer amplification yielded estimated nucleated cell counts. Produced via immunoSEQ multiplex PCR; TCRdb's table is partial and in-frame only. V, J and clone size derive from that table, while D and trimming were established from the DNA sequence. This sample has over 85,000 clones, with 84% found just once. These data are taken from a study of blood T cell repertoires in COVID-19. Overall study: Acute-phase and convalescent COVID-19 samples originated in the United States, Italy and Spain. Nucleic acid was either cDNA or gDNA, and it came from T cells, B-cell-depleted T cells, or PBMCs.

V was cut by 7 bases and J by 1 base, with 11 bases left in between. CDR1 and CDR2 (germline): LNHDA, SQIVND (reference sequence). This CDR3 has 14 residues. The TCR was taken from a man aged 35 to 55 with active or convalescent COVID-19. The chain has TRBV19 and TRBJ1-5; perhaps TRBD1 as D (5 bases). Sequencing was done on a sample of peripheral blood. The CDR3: CASTPGGSNQPQHF. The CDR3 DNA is TGTGCCAGTACCCCGGGGGGGAGCAATCAGCCCCAGCATTTT.